These T cell receptor beta chains were read from a single sample in a study of T-cell memory formation after mild COVID-19. Using its own MiXCR run on the 5' RACE reads, TCRdb lists one record per CDR3 protein. The sample carries approximately 490,000 distinct CDR3 sequences, approximately 20% recorded once. The sequenced sample consisted of PBMCs or a T cell subset sorted from them (not recorded which). The source is an adult woman who had mild COVID-19 (a few samples of this study predate the infection). Cell type and time point are not known. Both conserved end residues are part of each CDR3. Fields, in order: clone size, J gene, V gene, D gene, CDR3 DNA, CDR3 protein. A D gene is named only where the DNA matches it firmly. The size entry is marked missing in some rows and otherwise reads once, few, many or a size class.

clone size: few
J gene: TRBJ1-5
V gene: TRBV2
D gene: TRBD1
CDR3 DNA: TGTGCCAGCAGTACCGGGACAGGGGGCGTGCAGCCCCAGCATTTT
CDR3 protein: CASSTGTGGVQPQHF

clone size: NA
J gene: TRBJ1-1
V gene: TRBV6-1
D gene: NA
CDR3 DNA: TGTGCCAGCAGTGACTATCCGCGGTCAGCCTCTGAAGCTTTCTTT
CDR3 protein: CASSDYPRSASEAFF

clone size: NA
J gene: TRBJ1-6
V gene: TRBV12-3/TRBV12-4
D gene: NA
CDR3 DNA: TGTGCCAGCAGTTGGGGAGGTTCGGATTCACCCCTCCACTTT
CDR3 protein: CASSWGGSDSPLHF

clone size: NA
J gene: TRBJ2-1
V gene: TRBV6-5
D gene: TRBD1
CDR3 DNA: TGTGCCAGCAGCGTCGACAGGGGGGTCTACAATGAGCAGTTCTTC
CDR3 protein: CASSVDRGVYNEQFF

clone size: few
J gene: TRBJ2-7
V gene: TRBV7-8
D gene: NA
CDR3 DNA: TGTGCCAGCAGCTTAGGAGGTGCAGGGGCGAGCTCCTACGAGCAGTACTTC
CDR3 protein: CASSLGGAGASSYEQYF

clone size: NA
J gene: TRBJ2-2
V gene: TRBV24-1
D gene: NA
CDR3 DNA: TGTGCCACCAGTGACCCGGACGGGCTAAACGGGGAGCTGTTTTTT
CDR3 protein: CATSDPDGLNGELFF

clone size: few
J gene: TRBJ2-2
V gene: TRBV28
D gene: TRBD2
CDR3 DNA: TGTGGTATACGGGGGGAGAACACCGGGGAGCTGTTTTTT
CDR3 protein: CGIRGENTGELFF

clone size: few
J gene: TRBJ2-1
V gene: TRBV29-1
D gene: TRBD2
CDR3 DNA: TGCAGCGTTGTTGGGACTAGCGGGGCCCGGGAGCAGTTCTTC
CDR3 protein: CSVVGTSGAREQFF

clone size: NA
J gene: TRBJ2-5
V gene: TRBV7-9
D gene: NA
CDR3 DNA: TGTGCCAGTAATGATGCGACAGGCCAAGAGACCCAGTACTTC
CDR3 protein: CASNDATGQETQYF

clone size: few
J gene: TRBJ1-6
V gene: TRBV18
D gene: TRBD1
CDR3 DNA: TGTGCCAGCTCACCCCCGGGACAGTCAAATTCACCCCTCCACTTT
CDR3 protein: CASSPPGQSNSPLHF

clone size: few
J gene: TRBJ1-1
V gene: TRBV7-9
D gene: TRBD1
CDR3 DNA: TGTGCCAGCAGCTCGGGACAGCAGAACACTGAAGCTTTCTTT
CDR3 protein: CASSSGQQNTEAFF

clone size: NA
J gene: TRBJ2-2
V gene: TRBV7-3
D gene: TRBD1
CDR3 DNA: TGTGCCAGCAGCTCACAGGGGCCCGGGGAGCTGTTTTTT
CDR3 protein: CASSSQGPGELFF

clone size: few
J gene: TRBJ1-2
V gene: TRBV6-5
D gene: TRBD1
CDR3 DNA: TGTGCCAGCGGACAGGGTTATGGCTACACCTTC
CDR3 protein: CASGQGYGYTF

clone size: few
J gene: TRBJ2-7
V gene: TRBV27
D gene: TRBD1
CDR3 DNA: TGTGCCAGCAGACGGGACAGCGTCCACGAGCAGTACTTC
CDR3 protein: CASRRDSVHEQYF

clone size: NA
J gene: TRBJ2-3
V gene: TRBV7-8
D gene: NA
CDR3 DNA: TGTGCCAGCAGCTTAGCGCGCGGGCGTGCAGGAACAGATACGCAGTATTTT
CDR3 protein: CASSLARGRAGTDTQYF

clone size: few
J gene: TRBJ2-3
V gene: TRBV10-3
D gene: TRBD2
CDR3 DNA: TGTGCCATCAGTGGGACTAGCGGGTTCGAGGATACGCAGTATTTT
CDR3 protein: CAISGTSGFEDTQYF

clone size: NA
J gene: TRBJ2-1
V gene: TRBV5-1
D gene: NA
CDR3 DNA: TGCGCCAGCAGCTTGGCATCCCCACCGTATGAGCAGTTCTTC
CDR3 protein: CASSLASPPYEQFF

clone size: few
J gene: TRBJ1-3
V gene: TRBV7-9
D gene: NA
CDR3 DNA: TGTGCCAGCAGTACAGTGCAAACCCTGCTCGGTGACACCATATATTTT
CDR3 protein: CASSTVQTLLGDTIYF

clone size: few
J gene: TRBJ1-6
V gene: TRBV5-1
D gene: NA
CDR3 DNA: TGCGCCAGCAGCTTGGGAATCATAGGATCCTATAATTCACCCCTCCACTTT
CDR3 protein: CASSLGIIGSYNSPLHF

clone size: NA
J gene: TRBJ2-7
V gene: TRBV3-1
D gene: TRBD1
CDR3 DNA: TGTGCCAGCAGCCTACGACAGGGCCCCTACGAGCAGTACTTC
CDR3 protein: CASSLRQGPYEQYF

clone size: NA
J gene: TRBJ2-7
V gene: TRBV5-1
D gene: TRBD2
CDR3 DNA: TGCGCCAGCGCCGGGGATAGCGGGGGCTCTAGGGAGCAGTACTTC
CDR3 protein: CASAGDSGGSREQYF

clone size: NA
J gene: TRBJ1-2
V gene: TRBV12-3/TRBV12-4
D gene: NA
CDR3 DNA: TGTGCCAGCAGTTCAGGGGAGAACTATGGCTACACCTTC
CDR3 protein: CASSSGENYGYTF

clone size: NA
J gene: TRBJ2-1
V gene: TRBV24-1
D gene: NA
CDR3 DNA: TGTGCCTCTGGGGGCGACCTTAATGAGCAGTTCTTC
CDR3 protein: CASGGDLNEQFF

clone size: few
J gene: TRBJ2-7
V gene: TRBV4-1
D gene: NA
CDR3 DNA: TGCGCCAGCAGCCAGGATGAACAGGGTTTCTACGAGCAGTACTTC
CDR3 protein: CASSQDEQGFYEQYF

clone size: NA
J gene: TRBJ2-2
V gene: TRBV6-1
D gene: TRBD2
CDR3 DNA: TGTGCCAGCACCAGACTAGCGGGGGGTTTGGAAACCGGGGAGCTGTTTTTT
CDR3 protein: CASTRLAGGLETGELFF

clone size: few
J gene: TRBJ2-3
V gene: TRBV20-1
D gene: NA
CDR3 DNA: TGCAGTGCTAGAGCCAGCAGAGGCACAGATACGCAGTATTTT
CDR3 protein: CSARASRGTDTQYF

clone size: NA
J gene: TRBJ2-1
V gene: TRBV7-9
D gene: NA
CDR3 DNA: TGTGCCAGCAGCTTAGAATTGGAAAACAATGAGCAGTTCTTC
CDR3 protein: CASSLELENNEQFF

clone size: NA
J gene: TRBJ2-7
V gene: TRBV5-5
D gene: TRBD2
CDR3 DNA: TGTGCCAGCAGCTTGGAGGCTAGCGGAGGTACCAAGGACTACGAGCAGTACTTC
CDR3 protein: CASSLEASGGTKDYEQYF

clone size: few
J gene: TRBJ1-1
V gene: TRBV5-1
D gene: TRBD1
CDR3 DNA: TGCGCCAGCAGCTTGGGGGACAGGGTTTTCGCCACTGAAGCTTTCTTT
CDR3 protein: CASSLGDRVFATEAFF

clone size: NA
J gene: TRBJ1-1
V gene: TRBV12-3/TRBV12-4
D gene: TRBD1
CDR3 DNA: TGTGCCAGCAGTCTTTCCAGGACAGGGGCAGCTTTCTTT
CDR3 protein: CASSLSRTGAAFF

clone size: NA
J gene: TRBJ2-1
V gene: TRBV30
D gene: TRBD2
CDR3 DNA: TGTGCCTGGGGGGAGGCTAGCGGGATCTATGAGCAGTTCTTC
CDR3 protein: CAWGEASGIYEQFF

clone size: few
J gene: TRBJ2-7
V gene: TRBV6-5
D gene: NA
CDR3 DNA: TGTGCCAGCAGTTACGATAGAGAGGTCTGGTACGAGCAGTACTTC
CDR3 protein: CASSYDREVWYEQYF

clone size: few
J gene: TRBJ1-2
V gene: TRBV15
D gene: NA
CDR3 DNA: TGTGCCACCAGCAGAGATGGTCGCCCGGACAACTATGGCTACACCTTC
CDR3 protein: CATSRDGRPDNYGYTF

clone size: few
J gene: TRBJ2-7
V gene: TRBV6-1
D gene: TRBD1
CDR3 DNA: TGTGCCAGCCACAGGGGCCGTCACTACGAGCAGTACTTC
CDR3 protein: CASHRGRHYEQYF

clone size: few
J gene: TRBJ1-5
V gene: TRBV20-1
D gene: TRBD1
CDR3 DNA: TGCAGTGCTACAAACTACAGGACAGGCGGCAATCAGCCCCAGCATTTT
CDR3 protein: CSATNYRTGGNQPQHF

clone size: few
J gene: TRBJ1-1
V gene: TRBV7-9
D gene: TRBD1
CDR3 DNA: TGTGCAGACGGGACAGTGACTGAAGCTTTCTTT
CDR3 protein: CADGTVTEAFF

clone size: few
J gene: TRBJ2-6
V gene: TRBV5-1
D gene: NA
CDR3 DNA: TGCGCCAGCAGCTTGGAGCCAGCTGGGGCCAACGTCCTGACTTTC
CDR3 protein: CASSLEPAGANVLTF

clone size: few
J gene: TRBJ2-3
V gene: TRBV20-1
D gene: TRBD2
CDR3 DNA: TGCAGTGCTACTAGCGGGAGGACAGATACGCAGTATTTT
CDR3 protein: CSATSGRTDTQYF

clone size: NA
J gene: TRBJ1-2
V gene: TRBV5-1
D gene: TRBD1
CDR3 DNA: TGCGCCAGCAGCCTAACCGGGACAGGGGGCCACTATGGCTACACCTTC
CDR3 protein: CASSLTGTGGHYGYTF

clone size: NA
J gene: TRBJ2-7
V gene: TRBV27
D gene: NA
CDR3 DNA: TGTGCCAGCAGTAGAGCCGGGACGGCCTCCTACGAGCAGTACTTC
CDR3 protein: CASSRAGTASYEQYF

clone size: few
J gene: TRBJ2-7
V gene: TRBV4-1
D gene: TRBD1
CDR3 DNA: TGCGCCAGCAGCCAACCAGGGGGCGACTACGAGCAGTACTTC
CDR3 protein: CASSQPGGDYEQYF

clone size: NA
J gene: TRBJ1-5
V gene: TRBV6-2/TRBV6-3
D gene: TRBD1
CDR3 DNA: TGTGCCAGCAGGACGGGACAGCTAAATCAGCCCCAGCATTTT
CDR3 protein: CASRTGQLNQPQHF

clone size: many
J gene: TRBJ2-1
V gene: TRBV4-1
D gene: NA
CDR3 DNA: TGCGCCAGCAGCCCTCTCACGTCGGGAGACAATGAGCAGTTCTTC
CDR3 protein: CASSPLTSGDNEQFF

clone size: few
J gene: TRBJ2-7
V gene: TRBV15
D gene: NA
CDR3 DNA: TGTGCCACCAGCAGAGGCCCCACTAGCAAGAGCTACGAGCAGTACTTC
CDR3 protein: CATSRGPTSKSYEQYF

clone size: NA
J gene: TRBJ1-5
V gene: TRBV5-5
D gene: TRBD1
CDR3 DNA: TGTGCCAGCAGCATCGACAGGGGTAACATTAGGCAGCCCCAGCATTTT
CDR3 protein: CASSIDRGNIRQPQHF

clone size: NA
J gene: TRBJ2-5
V gene: TRBV7-9
D gene: NA
CDR3 DNA: TGTGCCAGCAGCTCCCGTCCCGGGACTGGTGTGGAGACCCAGTACTTC
CDR3 protein: CASSSRPGTGVETQYF

clone size: NA
J gene: TRBJ1-2
V gene: TRBV13
D gene: TRBD1
CDR3 DNA: TGTGCCAGCAGCTTTACCCTGGACAGGGAGATCTATGGCTACACCTTC
CDR3 protein: CASSFTLDREIYGYTF

clone size: few
J gene: TRBJ1-1
V gene: TRBV5-1
D gene: NA
CDR3 DNA: TGCGCCAGCAGCTTGGCCGGGGGCGGAAAGAACACTGAAGCTTTCTTT
CDR3 protein: CASSLAGGGKNTEAFF

clone size: few
J gene: TRBJ2-1
V gene: TRBV5-1
D gene: TRBD2
CDR3 DNA: TGCGCCAGCAGCCCTGACAGACTAGCGAGAAATGAGCAGTTCTTC
CDR3 protein: CASSPDRLARNEQFF

clone size: NA
J gene: TRBJ2-5
V gene: TRBV12-3/TRBV12-4
D gene: NA
CDR3 DNA: TGTGCCAGCAAGGGGGGAGAGACCCAGTACTTC
CDR3 protein: CASKGGETQYF

clone size: few
J gene: TRBJ2-5
V gene: TRBV7-2
D gene: NA
CDR3 DNA: TGTGCCAGCAGCTTAGCGGCAGGGGATGGGGAGACCCAGTACTTC
CDR3 protein: CASSLAAGDGETQYF

clone size: NA
J gene: TRBJ2-3
V gene: TRBV7-9
D gene: TRBD2
CDR3 DNA: TGTGCCAGCAGTTCCCCCTTGGCGGGAGGGCCAAATACGCAGTATTTT
CDR3 protein: CASSSPLAGGPNTQYF

clone size: NA
J gene: TRBJ2-2
V gene: TRBV4-2
D gene: TRBD1
CDR3 DNA: TGTGCCAGCAGCCCTGGACAGGGGAGGAACACCGGGGAGCTGTTTTTT
CDR3 protein: CASSPGQGRNTGELFF

clone size: NA
J gene: TRBJ1-5
V gene: TRBV11-3
D gene: NA
CDR3 DNA: TGTGCCAGCAGCTTAGGCCAGGATCAGCCCCAGCATTTT
CDR3 protein: CASSLGQDQPQHF

clone size: few
J gene: TRBJ2-5
V gene: TRBV15
D gene: TRBD2
CDR3 DNA: TGTGCCACCAGCAGAGTGACTAGCGAAGAGACCCAGTACTTC
CDR3 protein: CATSRVTSEETQYF

clone size: NA
J gene: TRBJ1-2
V gene: TRBV20-1
D gene: NA
CDR3 DNA: TGCAGTGCTAGCCCCAAGGCCTATGGCTACACCTTC
CDR3 protein: CSASPKAYGYTF

clone size: NA
J gene: TRBJ1-1
V gene: TRBV4-2
D gene: NA
CDR3 DNA: TGTGCCAGCAGCCAAGATCCGGAGACAGGTGAAGCTTTCTTT
CDR3 protein: CASSQDPETGEAFF

clone size: few
J gene: TRBJ2-7
V gene: TRBV20-1
D gene: TRBD2
CDR3 DNA: TGCAGTGCCTGGGGGGAGGGAACCTACGAGCAGTACTTC
CDR3 protein: CSAWGEGTYEQYF

clone size: NA
J gene: TRBJ2-2
V gene: TRBV4-2
D gene: TRBD2
CDR3 DNA: TGTGCCAGCAGCCAAGAGCTAGCGGACACCGGGGAGCTGTTTTTT
CDR3 protein: CASSQELADTGELFF

clone size: NA
J gene: TRBJ2-7
V gene: TRBV6-5
D gene: NA
CDR3 DNA: TGTGCCGGGGCGTCGAATAACAGGGAAGGGGGAGACTACGAGCAGTACTTC
CDR3 protein: CAGASNNREGGDYEQYF